One and the same sample provided the 6 T cell receptor beta chains below, sequenced in a study of blood T cell repertoires in COVID-19. Repertoires were generated with immunoSEQ multiplex PCR, while TCRdb's copy carries only in-frame clones and drops some. The table has over 85,000 clones, 80% to 90% seen once; the top ten hold more than 15%. The sequenced sample was peripheral blood. All receptors derive from a woman aged 60-70 years with acute or convalescent COVID-19.

This chain joins TRBV28 and TRBJ1-1; 7 nucleotides line up with TRBD1. The CDR3 contains 13 residues. Per germline, CDR1 MDHEN and CDR2 SYDVKM. CDR3 region: CATNRGRNTEAFF. CDR3 nucleotide sequence: TGTGCTACAAACAGGGGACGGAACACTGAAGCTTTCTTT.

The chain links TRBV24-1 to TRBJ2-2; weak D call: TRBD2 (7 bases). Germline V gene data show CDR1 as KGHDR and CDR2 as SFDVKD. Trimming cost V 3 bases and J 2 bases, with 21 bases left between them. CDR3 size: 19 residues. The CDR3 loop reads CATSDAVGGGGRNTGELFF. The CDR3 nucleotides are TGTGCCACCAGTGATGCCGTCGGAGGGGGGGGAAGAAACACCGGGGAGCTGTTTTTT.

The chain couples TRBV15 to TRBJ1-5, with D perhaps TRBD1 (6 bases). This CDR3 spans 15 amino acids. Trimming took 0 bases from V and 8 from J, leaving 14 bases between them. Germline-derived CDR1 and CDR2 are LNHNV and YYDKDF (reference sequence). The CDR3 is CATSRDRGGMKPQHF. In nucleotides, the CDR3 is TGTGCCACCAGCAGAGATCGGGGGGGCATGAAGCCCCAGCATTTT.

The V gene is TRBV27, the J gene TRBJ2-7; no clear D gene. The length of the CDR3 is 14 residues. Trimming removed 3 bases from V and 0 bases from J, with 9 bases in between. Looked up from germline, CDR1 is MNHEY and CDR2 is SMNVEV (reference sequence). The CDR3 DNA follows: TGTGCCAGCAGTTTTGGGCCGAGCTCCTACGAGCAGTACTTC. Its translation is CASSFGPSSYEQYF.

The chain is built from TRBV10-1 and TRBJ2-3; D may be TRBD2 (5 bases). Germline loops: CDR1 WNHNN, CDR2 SYGVQD (reference sequence). V was pared by 9 bases and J by 1 base, with 14 bases between. This CDR3 comprises 14 residues. The CDR3 is CARGGSSCTDTQYF. In DNA, the CDR3 is TGCGCCAGAGGCGGCTCTAGCTGCACAGATACGCAGTATTTT.

This clone has just one count. The rearrangement links TRBV7-2 to TRBJ2-2; unclear D gene. The V end was cut by 3 bases, the J end by 1 base, with 9 bases between. CDR3 size: 15 residues. CDR1 is SGHTA, CDR2 FQGNSA, per germline. CDR3 DNA sequence: TGTGCCAGCAGCTTTGACCTAGGGAACACCGGGGAGCTGTTTTTT. Amino acids: CASSFDLGNTGELFF.